Reported below is one T cell receptor (beta chain). Antigen specificity is unknown. Unique molecular identifiers were present on cDNA, and template switching added a universal primer site. TCRdb redid the calling of the 5' RACE reads with MiXCR, one entry per CDR3 protein. Among approximately 630,000 distinct CDR3 sequences, 7% to 7.5% were seen once, and the ten largest hold 1.6%. This entry belongs to a study of identical twins. Each donor (without exception) was a healthy Caucasian. Study-wide findings and caveats: Weaker excess twin sharing was observed in beta out-of-frame sequences. Clonotypes of the beta chain that were abundant in cord blood carried fewer insertions (memory repertoires showed none).

The data were also submitted as part of a second study, on yellow fever vaccine responses in identical twins.

The TCR comes from a woman between 18 and 29 years old in good health. The sample comprised PBMCs.

As DNA, the CDR3 is TGTGCCAGCAGTAAACGACAGGGGGCGGGTTCCGGAAACATTCAGTACTTC. Protein product: CASSKRQGAGSGNIQYF. The rearrangement uses TRBV6-1 and TRBJ2-4, with 10 nucleotides matching TRBD1. Germline V lookup: CDR1 MNHNS, CDR2 SASEGT. CDR3 size: 17 residues. V lost 5 bases, J lost 6 bases, and 13 bases stayed unmatched.